This TCR beta chain was profiled in a study of shared clonotypes between healthy human individuals. Study as a whole: CD4 naive cells filled three plates per donor, CD4 memory three, CD8 naive two and CD8 memory one.

Germline V CDR1 and CDR2: LGHNA, YSLEER. The CDR3 spans 18 residues. The V segment lost 0 bases and the J segment 0 bases; nucleotides outside the gene matches: 7. In the naive CD8 group, cells lacked CD45RO and were positively selected for CCR7, so terminally differentiated effector memory CD45RA+ cells were left out. Data came from immunoSEQ multiplex PCR; TCRdb stores just in-frame clones and leaves some out. The sample lists over 2 million clones, about 95% seen once, with around 1.1% in the top ten. Overall study findings and caveats: Some naive CD4 clonotypes, around 5%, turned up in common across several donors.

This clone was picked up one time. Antigen: not known. Sequenced material: naive CD8+ T cells sorted from blood. The chain uses TRBV4-3 and TRBJ1-3, with 8 bases matching TRBD1. The receptor's source is a young man in good health. DNA for the CDR3: TGCGCCAGCAGCCAAGATAGCGGGCAGGGGGCCTCTGGAAACACCATATATTTT. Its translation: CASSQDSGQGASGNTIYF.